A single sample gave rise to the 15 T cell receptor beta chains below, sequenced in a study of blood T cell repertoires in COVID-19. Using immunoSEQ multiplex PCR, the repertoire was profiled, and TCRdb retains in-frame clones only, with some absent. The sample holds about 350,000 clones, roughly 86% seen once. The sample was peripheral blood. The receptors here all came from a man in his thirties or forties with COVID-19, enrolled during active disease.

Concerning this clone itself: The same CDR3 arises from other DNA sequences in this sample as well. The CDR3 sequence: CASSIRGGTGELFF. Written as DNA, the CDR3 is TGTGCCAGTAGTATCCGGGGAGGGACCGGGGAGCTGTTTTTT. J is TRBJ2-2 and V is TRBV19; 7 nucleotides agree with TRBD2. From germline, CDR1 is LNHDA and CDR2 SQIVND (reference sequence). The V and J ends lost 3 bases and 5 bases, in that order; junction bases with no gene match: 3. This CDR3 comprises 14 residues.

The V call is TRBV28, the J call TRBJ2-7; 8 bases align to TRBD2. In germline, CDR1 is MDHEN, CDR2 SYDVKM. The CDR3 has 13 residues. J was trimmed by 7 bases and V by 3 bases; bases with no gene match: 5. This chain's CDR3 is CASSLYRGGEQYF. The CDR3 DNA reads TGTGCCAGCAGTTTGTACCGGGGGGGGGAGCAGTACTTC.

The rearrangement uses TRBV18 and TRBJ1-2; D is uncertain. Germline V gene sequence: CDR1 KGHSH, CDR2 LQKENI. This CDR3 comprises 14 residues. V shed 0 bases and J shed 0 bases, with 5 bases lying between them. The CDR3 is CASSPPGANYGYTF. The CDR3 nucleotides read TGTGCCAGCTCACCACCCGGTGCTAACTATGGCTACACCTTC. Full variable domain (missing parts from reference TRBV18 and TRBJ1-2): NAGVMQNPRHLVRRRGQEARLRCSPMKGHSHVYWYRQLPEEGLKFMVYLQKENIIDESGMPKERFSAEFPKEGPSILRIQQVVRGDSAAYFCASSPPGANYGYTFGSGTRLTVV.

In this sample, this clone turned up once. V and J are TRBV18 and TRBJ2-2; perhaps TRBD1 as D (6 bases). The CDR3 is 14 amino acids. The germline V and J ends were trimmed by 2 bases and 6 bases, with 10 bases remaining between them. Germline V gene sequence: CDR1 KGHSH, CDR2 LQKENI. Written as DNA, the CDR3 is TGTGCCAGCTCACCAATCAGGGGCCCCGGGGAGCTGTTTTTT. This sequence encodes CASSPIRGPGELFF.

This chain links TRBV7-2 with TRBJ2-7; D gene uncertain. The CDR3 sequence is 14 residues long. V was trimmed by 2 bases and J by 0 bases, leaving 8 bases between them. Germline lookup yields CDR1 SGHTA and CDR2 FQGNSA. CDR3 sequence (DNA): TGTGCCAGCAGCTTACTAGGCCGCTCCTACGAGCAGTACTTC. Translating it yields CASSLLGRSYEQYF. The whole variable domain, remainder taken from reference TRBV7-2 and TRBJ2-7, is GAGVSQSPSNKVTEKGKDVELRCDPISGHTALYWYRQSLGQGLEFLIYFQGNSAPDKSGLPSDRFSAERTGGSVSTLTIQRTQQEDSAVYLCASSLLGRSYEQYFGPGTRLTVT.

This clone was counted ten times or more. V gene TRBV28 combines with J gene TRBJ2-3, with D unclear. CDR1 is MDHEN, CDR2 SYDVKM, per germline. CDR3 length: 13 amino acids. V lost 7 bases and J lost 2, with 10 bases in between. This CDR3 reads CASTPKITDTQYF. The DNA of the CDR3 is TGTGCCAGCACTCCTAAGATCACAGATACGCAGTATTTT. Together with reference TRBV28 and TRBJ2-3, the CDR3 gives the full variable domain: DVKVTQSSRYLVKRTGEKVFLECVQDMDHENMFWYRQDPGLGLRLIYFSYDVKMKEKGDIPEGYSVSREKKERFSLILESASTNQTSMYLCASTPKITDTQYFGPGTRLTVL.

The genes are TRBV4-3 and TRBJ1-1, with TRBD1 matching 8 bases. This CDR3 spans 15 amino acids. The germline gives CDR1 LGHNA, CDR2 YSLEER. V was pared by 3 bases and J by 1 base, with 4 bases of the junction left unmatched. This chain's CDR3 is CASSHGGQANTEAFF. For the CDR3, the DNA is TGCGCCAGCAGCCATGGGGGACAGGCGAACACTGAAGCTTTCTTT.

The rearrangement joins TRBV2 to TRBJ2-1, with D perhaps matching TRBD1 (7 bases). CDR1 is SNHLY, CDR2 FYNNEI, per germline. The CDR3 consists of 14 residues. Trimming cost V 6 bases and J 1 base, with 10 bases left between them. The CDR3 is CASRGGQSYNEQFF. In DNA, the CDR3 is TGTGCCAGCAGGGGGGGACAGTCCTACAATGAGCAGTTCTTC.

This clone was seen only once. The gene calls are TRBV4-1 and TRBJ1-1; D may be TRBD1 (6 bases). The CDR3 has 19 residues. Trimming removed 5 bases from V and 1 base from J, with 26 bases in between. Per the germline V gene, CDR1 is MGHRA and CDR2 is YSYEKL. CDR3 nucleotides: TGCGCCAGCAGCTCCTACCCCTCCCTGGCAGGGGCTAAGAACACTGAAGCTTTCTTT. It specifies CASSSYPSLAGAKNTEAFF.

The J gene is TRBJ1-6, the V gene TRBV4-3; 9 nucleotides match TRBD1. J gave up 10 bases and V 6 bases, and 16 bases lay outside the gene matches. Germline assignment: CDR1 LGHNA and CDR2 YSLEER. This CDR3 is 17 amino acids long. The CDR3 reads CASSPGPAGTGYSPLHF. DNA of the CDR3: TGCGCCAGCAGTCCCGGCCCCGCCGGGACAGGGTACTCACCCCTCCACTTT.

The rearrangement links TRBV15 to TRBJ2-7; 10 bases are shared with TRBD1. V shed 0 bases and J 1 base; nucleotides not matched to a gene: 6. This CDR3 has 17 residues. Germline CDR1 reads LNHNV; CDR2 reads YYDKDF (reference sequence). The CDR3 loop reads CATSRDLGQGFSYEQYF. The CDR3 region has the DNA TGTGCCACCAGCAGAGACCTGGGACAGGGGTTTTCCTACGAGCAGTACTTC.

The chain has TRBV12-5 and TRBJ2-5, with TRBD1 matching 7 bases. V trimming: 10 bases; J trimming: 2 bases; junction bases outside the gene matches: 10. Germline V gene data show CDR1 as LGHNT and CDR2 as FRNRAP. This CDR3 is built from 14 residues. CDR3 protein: CANLSDRVQETQYF. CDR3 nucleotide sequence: TGTGCTAACCTGTCCGACAGGGTTCAAGAGACCCAGTACTTC.

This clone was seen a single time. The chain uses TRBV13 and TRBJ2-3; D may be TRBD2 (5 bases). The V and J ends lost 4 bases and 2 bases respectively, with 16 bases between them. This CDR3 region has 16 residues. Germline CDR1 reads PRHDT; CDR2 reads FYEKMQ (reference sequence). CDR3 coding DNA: TGTGCCAGCAGCTCCGGACTTAAGGCGACCACAGATACGCAGTATTTT. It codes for CASSSGLKATTDTQYF.

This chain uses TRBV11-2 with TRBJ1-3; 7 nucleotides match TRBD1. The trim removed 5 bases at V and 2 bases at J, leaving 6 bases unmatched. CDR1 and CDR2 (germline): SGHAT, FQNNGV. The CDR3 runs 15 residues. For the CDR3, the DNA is TGTGCCAGCAGCCCACATCAGGGGGCTGGAAACACCATATATTTT. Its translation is CASSPHQGAGNTIYF. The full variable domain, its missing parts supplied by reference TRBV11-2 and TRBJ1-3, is EAGVAQSPRYKIIEKRQSVAFWCNPISGHATLYWYQQILGQGPKLLIQFQNNGVVDDSQLPKDRFSAERLKGVDSTLKIQPAKLEDSAVYLCASSPHQGAGNTIYFGEGSWLTVV.

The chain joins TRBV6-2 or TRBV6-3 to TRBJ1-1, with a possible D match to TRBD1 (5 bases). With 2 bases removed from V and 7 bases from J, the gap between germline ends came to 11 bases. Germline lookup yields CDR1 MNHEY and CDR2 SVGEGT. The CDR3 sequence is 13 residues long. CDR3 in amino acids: CASSYAGGVEAFF. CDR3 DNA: TGTGCCAGCAGTTACGCGGGGGGAGTTGAAGCTTTCTTT.